This T cell receptor beta chain was retrieved from a study of neurological immune-mediated disorders. Germline CDR1 reads MNHGY; CDR2 reads SAAAGT. The CDR3 has 15 residues. V shed 7 bases and J shed 7 bases, with 20 bases lying between them. In this sample, this clonotype turned up many times. Its specificity is unknown. A single run covered 15-18 subjects with over 170 million TCR-beta sequences. MiXCR, applied by TCRdb to the 5' RACE reads, yields one record per CDR3 protein. Among tens of thousands of distinct CDR3 sequences, around a fifth were seen once, and the ten largest hold approximately 4.3%. Time point given: technical triplicate 3. Whole-study results and caveats: Patients with HTLV-1-associated myelopathy had the highest level of TCR clonal expansion, whereas patients with multiple sclerosis had the lowest level, falling beneath the level found in healthy controls. Across subjects, no CDR3 amino acid sequence appeared in expanded clones of more than one subject, a finding that suggested private repertoires in all groups.

This TCR was recovered from a man aged 55 to 70 with HTLV-1-associated myelopathy (HAM/TSP). The chain couples TRBV6-8 to TRBJ2-1, with a possible D match to TRBD2 (5 bases). Sequencing was carried out using PBMCs. In DNA, the CDR3 is TGTGCCAGCACCTCACGGGGTAGCGCTACAAATGAGCAGTTCTTC. Its translation: CASTSRGSATNEQFF.